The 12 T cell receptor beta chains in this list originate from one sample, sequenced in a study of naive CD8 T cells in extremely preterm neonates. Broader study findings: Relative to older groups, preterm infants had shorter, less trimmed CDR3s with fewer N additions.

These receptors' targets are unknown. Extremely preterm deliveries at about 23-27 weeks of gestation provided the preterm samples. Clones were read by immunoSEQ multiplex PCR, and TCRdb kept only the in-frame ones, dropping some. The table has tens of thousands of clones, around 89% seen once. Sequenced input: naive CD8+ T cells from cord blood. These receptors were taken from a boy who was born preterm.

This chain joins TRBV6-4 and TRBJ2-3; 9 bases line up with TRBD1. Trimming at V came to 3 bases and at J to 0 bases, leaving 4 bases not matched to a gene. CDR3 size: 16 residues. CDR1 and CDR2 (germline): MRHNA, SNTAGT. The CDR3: CASSEGTGTSTDTQYF. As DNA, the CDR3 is TGTGCCAGCAGTGAGGGGACAGGGACTAGCACAGATACGCAGTATTTT.

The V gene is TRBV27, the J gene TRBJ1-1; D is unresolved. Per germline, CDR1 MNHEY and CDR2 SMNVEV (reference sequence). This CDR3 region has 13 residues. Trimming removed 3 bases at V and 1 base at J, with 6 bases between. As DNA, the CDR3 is TGTGCCAGCAGTTTCCCCGGGAACACTGAAGCTTTCTTT. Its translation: CASSFPGNTEAFF.

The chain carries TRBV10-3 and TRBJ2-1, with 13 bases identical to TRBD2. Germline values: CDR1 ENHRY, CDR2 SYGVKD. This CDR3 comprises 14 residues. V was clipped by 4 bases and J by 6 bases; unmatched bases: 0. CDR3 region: CAISGTSGGNEQFF. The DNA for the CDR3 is TGTGCCATCAGTGGGACTAGCGGGGGCAATGAGCAGTTCTTC.

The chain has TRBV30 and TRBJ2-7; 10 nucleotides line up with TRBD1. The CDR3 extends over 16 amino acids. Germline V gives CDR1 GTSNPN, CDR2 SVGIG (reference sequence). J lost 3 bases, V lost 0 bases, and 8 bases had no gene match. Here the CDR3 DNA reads TGTGCCTGGAGTGTGGGGGTACGGACAGGGGGCTACGAGCAGTACTTC. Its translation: CAWSVGVRTGGYEQYF.

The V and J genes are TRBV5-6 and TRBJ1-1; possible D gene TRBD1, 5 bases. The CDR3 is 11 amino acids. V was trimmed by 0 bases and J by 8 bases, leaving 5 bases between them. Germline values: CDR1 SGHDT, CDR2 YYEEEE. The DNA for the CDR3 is TGTGCCAGCAGCTTGGACAGGGAAGCTTTCTTT. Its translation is CASSLDREAFF.

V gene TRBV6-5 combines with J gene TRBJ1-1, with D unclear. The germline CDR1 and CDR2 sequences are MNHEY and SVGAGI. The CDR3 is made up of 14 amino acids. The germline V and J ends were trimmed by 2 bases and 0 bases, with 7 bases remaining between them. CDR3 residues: CASSYTEMNTEAFF. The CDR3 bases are TGTGCCAGCAGTTACACGGAAATGAACACTGAAGCTTTCTTT.

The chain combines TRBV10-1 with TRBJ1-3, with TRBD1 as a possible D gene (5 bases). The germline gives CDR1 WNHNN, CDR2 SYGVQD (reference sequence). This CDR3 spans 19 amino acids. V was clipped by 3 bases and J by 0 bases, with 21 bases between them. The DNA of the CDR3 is TGCGCCAGCAGTGAAGCCCCTGGGACGGCCGGAAGCTCTGGAAACACCATATATTTT. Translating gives CASSEAPGTAGSSGNTIYF.

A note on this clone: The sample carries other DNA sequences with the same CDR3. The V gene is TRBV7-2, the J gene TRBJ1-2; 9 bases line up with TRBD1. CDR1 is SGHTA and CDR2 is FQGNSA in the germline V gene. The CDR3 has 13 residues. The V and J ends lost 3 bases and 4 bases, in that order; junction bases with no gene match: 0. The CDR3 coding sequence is TGTGCCAGCAGCTTGACAGGGGGCTATGGCTACACCTTC. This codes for CASSLTGGYGYTF.

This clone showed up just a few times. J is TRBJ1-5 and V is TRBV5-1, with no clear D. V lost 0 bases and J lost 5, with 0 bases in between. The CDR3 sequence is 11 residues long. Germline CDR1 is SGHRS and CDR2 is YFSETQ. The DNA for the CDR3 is TGCGCCAGCAGCTTGGATCAGCCCCAGCATTTT. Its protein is CASSLDQPQHF.

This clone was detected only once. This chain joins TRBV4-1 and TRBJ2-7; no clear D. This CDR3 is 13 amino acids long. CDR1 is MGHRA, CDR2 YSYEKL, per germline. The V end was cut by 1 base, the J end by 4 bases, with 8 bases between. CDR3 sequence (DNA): TGCGCCAGCAGCCAAGGACCCCCTTACGAGCAGTACTTC. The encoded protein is CASSQGPPYEQYF.

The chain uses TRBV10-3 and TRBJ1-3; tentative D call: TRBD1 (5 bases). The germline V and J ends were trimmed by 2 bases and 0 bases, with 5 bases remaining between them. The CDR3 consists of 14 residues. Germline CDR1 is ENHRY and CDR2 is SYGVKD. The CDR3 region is CAISEDSSGNTIYF. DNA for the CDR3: TGTGCCATCAGTGAGGACAGCTCTGGAAACACCATATATTTT.

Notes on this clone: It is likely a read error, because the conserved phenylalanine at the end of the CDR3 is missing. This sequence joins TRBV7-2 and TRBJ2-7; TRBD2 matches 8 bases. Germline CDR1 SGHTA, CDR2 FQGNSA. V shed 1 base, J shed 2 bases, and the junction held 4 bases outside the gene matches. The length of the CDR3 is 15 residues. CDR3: CASSLVGSGAYEQYL. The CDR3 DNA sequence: TGTGCCAGCAGCTTAGTGGGTAGCGGGGCCTACGAGCAGTACCTC.